Each of the 32 T cell receptor beta chains below was sequenced from the same sample in a study of T cell responses to AZD1222 COVID-19 vaccine. Sequenced by immunoSEQ multiplex PCR; TCRdb stores in-frame clones only, minus some. Of more than 100,000 clones detected, about nine tenths appear once; the ten largest clones hold 1.4% to 1.5%. The sequencing used peripheral blood, collected on day 0 of AZD1222 vaccination. The receptors derive from an adult in good health.

This clone was observed a single time. For the CDR3, the DNA is TGTGCCAGCAGCTTAGTTGCTCTGAGCGCCTACAATGAGCAGTTCTTC. Encoded protein: CASSLVALSAYNEQFF. The rearrangement joins TRBV7-9 to TRBJ2-1; D is unresolved. Germline values: CDR1 SEHNR, CDR2 FQNEAQ (reference sequence). V lost 1 base to trimming and J lost 2 bases, with 12 bases between them. There are 16 residues in the CDR3.

The chain is built from TRBV9 and TRBJ1-3; possible D gene TRBD1, 5 bases. Trimming took off 0 bases at V and 1 base at J, with 5 bases between the two ends. The CDR3 length is 14 residues. Germline V gives CDR1 SGDLS, CDR2 YYNGEE. The CDR3 protein is CASSVGQSGNTIYF. The CDR3 DNA follows: TGTGCCAGCAGCGTAGGACAGTCTGGAAACACCATATATTTT.

V and J are TRBV7-9 and TRBJ1-4, with TRBD1 as a possible D gene (5 bases). Per germline, CDR1 SEHNR and CDR2 FQNEAQ (reference sequence). The CDR3 length is 15 residues. Trimming shortened V by 2 bases and J by 5 bases, and 12 bases separated the two germline ends. Here the CDR3 DNA reads TGTGCCAGCAGCTTACGGGACGGTGAAAATGAAAAACTGTTTTTT. Protein product: CASSLRDGENEKLFF. The variable domain in full, completed from reference TRBV7-9 and TRBJ1-4, reads DTGVSQNPRHKITKRGQNVTFRCDPISEHNRLYWYRQTLGQGPEFLTYFQNEAQLEKSRLLSDRFSAERPKGSFSTLEIQRTEQGDSAMYLCASSLRDGENEKLFFGSGTQLSVL.

The gene calls are TRBV5-1 and TRBJ2-1; either TRBD1 or TRBD2 may fit D (5 bases each). CDR3 length equals 14 residues. V lost 4 bases to trimming and J lost 5 bases, with 13 bases between them. Germline assignment: CDR1 SGHRS and CDR2 YFSETQ. CDR3 sequence: CASSVGTHDNEQFF. The CDR3, as DNA: TGCGCCAGCAGCGTCGGGACCCACGACAATGAGCAGTTCTTC.

The chain carries TRBV7-9 and TRBJ2-3; perhaps TRBD1 as D (6 bases). Germline loops: CDR1 SEHNR, CDR2 FQNEAQ (reference sequence). Trimming left V 6 bases short and J 4 bases short, with 23 bases between. This CDR3 region has 17 residues. The CDR3 nucleotides are TGTGCCAGCAGTACTAAACCCGGGACACCCCTATCAGATACGCAGTATTTT. Its protein product is CASSTKPGTPLSDTQYF.

This rearrangement joins TRBV29-1 to TRBJ1-1; TRBD1 matches at 10 bases. With 4 bases clipped from V and 0 bases from J, the junction kept 2 bases outside the gene matches. The length of the CDR3 is 14 residues. Per the germline V gene, CDR1 is SQVTM and CDR2 is ANQGSEA. CDR3 sequence (DNA): TGCAGCGTTGGGACAGGGGGGTTGAACACTGAAGCTTTCTTT. Its protein is CSVGTGGLNTEAFF. Filled out from reference TRBV29-1 and TRBJ1-1, the complete variable domain reads SAVISQKPSRDICQRGTSLTIQCQVDSQVTMMFWYRQQPGQSLTLIATANQGSEATYESGFVIDKFPISRPNLTFSTLTVSNMSPEDSSIYLCSVGTGGLNTEAFFGQGTRLTVV.

The chain couples TRBV15 to TRBJ2-7, with TRBD2 matching 10 bases. CDR1 LNHNV and CDR2 YYDKDF come from the germline V gene (reference sequence). The CDR3 spans 13 residues. Unmatched junction bases numbered 7, after V lost 5 bases and J lost 9 bases. The CDR3 spells CATSVKRGGGQYF. The CDR3 DNA reads as TGTGCCACCAGCGTTAAGCGGGGGGGCGGGCAGTACTTC.

The chain has TRBV30 and TRBJ1-6; D not resolved. This CDR3 contains 14 residues. CDR1 and CDR2 (germline): GTSNPN, SVGIG (reference sequence). V lost 1 base and J 10 bases, leaving 14 bases between the germline ends. The CDR3 region is CAWSAMGNYSPLHF. CDR3 sequence (DNA): TGTGCCTGGAGTGCAATGGGGAATTACTCACCCCTCCACTTT. Based on the CDR3 plus reference TRBV30 and TRBJ1-6, the full variable domain is SQTIHQWPATLVQPVGSPLSLECTVEGTSNPNLYWYRQAAGRGLQLLFYSVGIGQISSEVPQNLSASRPQDRQFILSSKKLLLSDSGFYLCAWSAMGNYSPLHFGNGTRLTVT.

This clone was seen only once. The chain carries TRBV2 and TRBJ2-7; D may be TRBD2 (5 bases). This CDR3 comprises 15 residues. V lost 3 bases to trimming and J lost 2 bases, with 14 bases between them. In germline, CDR1 is SNHLY, CDR2 FYNNEI. The CDR3 region is CASSESLGSTYEQYF. The CDR3 nucleotides are TGTGCCAGCAGTGAGAGCTTAGGGAGTACCTACGAGCAGTACTTC. Drawing the rest from reference TRBV2 and TRBJ2-7, the complete variable domain is EPEVTQTPSHQVTQMGQEVILRCVPISNHLYFYWYRQILGQKVEFLVSFYNNEISEKSEIFDDQFSVERPDGSNFTLKIRSTKLEDSAMYFCASSESLGSTYEQYFGPGTRLTVT.

The chain employs TRBV3-1 (or the pseudogene TRBV3-2) and TRBJ1-3, with a weak D call TRBD1 (6 bases). V lost 2 bases and J 4 bases, leaving 12 bases between the germline ends. This CDR3 region has 15 residues. Looked up from germline, CDR1 is LGHDT and CDR2 is YNNKEL (reference sequence). CDR3 nucleotide sequence: TGTGCCAGCAGCCAATCTGGGGGGCTCGGAAACACCATATATTTT. It encodes CASSQSGGLGNTIYF.

J is TRBJ1-4 and V is TRBV28, with 7 bases identical to TRBD1. Germline trimming cut 4 bases from V and 5 bases from J; bases unmatched to any gene: 7. Germline CDR1 is MDHEN and CDR2 is SYDVKM. CDR3 size: 15 residues. This CDR3 reads CASSSTGVYNEKLFF. The CDR3 coding sequence is TGTGCCAGCAGTTCAACAGGGGTCTACAATGAAAAACTGTTTTTT.

This clone has a single count. This chain connects TRBV28 to TRBJ1-5; unclear D gene. CDR3 length: 14 residues. Trimming removed 6 bases at V and 0 bases at J, with 9 bases between. From germline, CDR1 is MDHEN and CDR2 SYDVKM. This CDR3 is CASRDGYSNQPQHF. The CDR3 nucleotides read TGTGCCAGCAGGGACGGCTATAGCAATCAGCCCCAGCATTTT.

The V and J genes are TRBV7-2 and TRBJ2-1; TRBD2 aligns across 9 bases. The J segment lost 7 bases and the V segment lost 8 bases, leaving 6 bases of the junction unmatched. This CDR3 is built from 13 residues. CDR1 is SGHTA, CDR2 FQGNSA, per germline. The CDR3 DNA follows: TGTGCCAGCGGGCTAGCGGGGATTAATGAGCAGTTCTTC. It translates to CASGLAGINEQFF.

V is TRBV29-1 and J is TRBJ2-5, with 7 bases fitting TRBD1. The CDR3 runs 16 residues. Looked up from germline, CDR1 is SQVTM and CDR2 is ANQGSEA. J lost 5 bases, V lost 0 bases, and 12 bases had no gene match. As DNA, the CDR3 is TGCAGCGTTGAAGACTCTGACAGGGAAGAAGTGGAGACCCAGTACTTC. Protein sequence: CSVEDSDREEVETQYF.

This sequence joins TRBV2 and TRBJ1-5; D is unresolved. The CDR3 spans 17 residues. The V gene lost 1 base and the J gene lost 1 base, with 14 bases spanning the gap. The germline gives CDR1 SNHLY, CDR2 FYNNEI. The CDR3: CASSEVVGILSNQPQHF. The DNA for the CDR3 is TGTGCCAGCAGTGAAGTAGTGGGTATTCTAAGCAATCAGCCCCAGCATTTT.

This sequence joins TRBV28 and TRBJ1-2; 7 bases align to TRBD1. The CDR3 covers 13 residues. The junction had 8 bases not matched to a gene; V was cut back by 6 bases and J by 7 bases. Germline V lookup: CDR1 MDHEN, CDR2 SYDVKM. The chain's CDR3 is CASSLRQGGGYTF. As DNA, the CDR3 is TGTGCCAGCAGCCTCAGACAGGGTGGTGGCTACACCTTC.

As to this clone: Additional DNA sequences in this sample encode the identical CDR3. The rearrangement links TRBV30 to TRBJ1-5; D might be TRBD1 (6 bases). This CDR3 contains 13 residues. With 0 bases removed from V and 5 bases from J, the gap between germline ends came to 8 bases. The germline CDR1 and CDR2 sequences are GTSNPN and SVGIG (reference sequence). This CDR3 reads CAWSVQGYQPQHF. For the CDR3, the DNA is TGTGCCTGGAGTGTACAGGGCTATCAGCCCCAGCATTTT.

This rearrangement joins TRBV27 to TRBJ2-1; 7 nucleotides match TRBD1. The CDR3 has 15 amino acids. Looked up from germline, CDR1 is MNHEY and CDR2 is SMNVEV (reference sequence). V trimming: 9 bases; J trimming: 2 bases; junction bases outside the gene matches: 10. CDR3 sequence reads: CARPLRDRAYNEQFF. Here the CDR3 DNA reads TGTGCCAGACCTCTTCGGGACAGAGCCTACAATGAGCAGTTCTTC.

The rearrangement joins TRBV12-3 or TRBV12-4 to TRBJ1-2; weak D call: TRBD1 (5 bases). CDR3 size: 12 residues. V was pared by 5 bases and J by 8 bases, with 12 bases between. DNA of the CDR3: TGTGCCAGCAGTGGGCAGGGTTACGGCTACACCTTC. Amino acids: CASSGQGYGYTF.

The V and J genes are TRBV5-1 and TRBJ1-1; D gene ambiguous. The CDR3 runs to 13 residues. Trimming removed 6 bases from V and 2 bases from J, with 11 bases in between. CDR1 and CDR2 from the germline V gene are SGHRS and YFSETQ. The CDR3 loop reads CASTPGGNTEAFF. In DNA form, the CDR3 reads TGCGCCAGCACCCCCGGTGGCAACACTGAAGCTTTCTTT. Complete variable domain (other parts from reference TRBV5-1 and TRBJ1-1): KAGVTQTPRYLIKTRGQQVTLSCSPISGHRSVSWYQQTPGQGLQFLFEYFSETQRNKGNFPGRFSGRQFSNSRSEMNVSTLELGDSALYLCASTPGGNTEAFFGQGTRLTVV.

J is TRBJ2-5 and V is TRBV5-1; D gene uncertain. The V and J ends lost 4 bases and 5 bases respectively, with 15 bases between them. CDR3 length equals 14 residues. Germline-derived CDR1 and CDR2 are SGHRS and YFSETQ. CDR3 region: CASSPSHPGETQYF. CDR3 nucleotide sequence: TGCGCCAGCAGCCCCTCCCACCCCGGGGAGACCCAGTACTTC.

By frequency in the sample, this clone is medium-sized. V and J are TRBV7-3 and TRBJ2-2; D is uncertain. V lost 5 bases to trimming and J lost 0 bases, with 1 base between them. This CDR3 is 12 amino acids long. Germline values: CDR1 SGHTA, CDR2 FQGTGA. The CDR3 DNA reads as TGTGCCAGCAGCCCGAACACCGGGGAGCTGTTTTTT. Encoded protein: CASSPNTGELFF.

The genes are TRBV6-2 or TRBV6-3 and TRBJ2-3, with D maybe TRBD1 (6 bases). CDR1 is MNHEY and CDR2 is SVGEGT in the germline V gene. V lost 2 bases and J lost 7, with 10 bases in between. The CDR3 totals 13 residues. CDR3 sequence (DNA): TGTGCCAGCAGTTACCGCAGGGGAAATACGCAGTATTTT. Translating gives CASSYRRGNTQYF.

V is TRBV4-3 and J is TRBJ2-2; 8 bases map to TRBD2. V was clipped by 4 bases and J by 6 bases; unmatched bases: 13. Germline V gene data show CDR1 as LGHNA and CDR2 as YSLEER. The CDR3 loop spans 17 amino acids. DNA for the CDR3: TGCGCCAGCAGCCGCTCCGGGACTAGTGCGGATCCCGGGGAGCTGTTTTTT. Protein: CASSRSGTSADPGELFF.

V is TRBV14 and J is TRBJ1-2; TRBD1 might be the D (5 bases). Trimming took 2 bases from V and 0 from J, leaving 7 bases between them. The CDR3 has 14 amino acids. The germline V gene encodes CDR1 SGHDN and CDR2 FVKESK. CDR3 amino acids: CASSQQGANYGYTF. CDR3 bases: TGTGCCAGCAGCCAACAGGGAGCTAACTATGGCTACACCTTC. Supplemented by reference TRBV14 and TRBJ1-2, the full variable domain reads EAGVTQFPSHSVIEKGQTVTLRCDPISGHDNLYWYRRVMGKEIKFLLHFVKESKQDESGMPNNRFLAERTGGTYSTLKVQPAELEDSGVYFCASSQQGANYGYTFGSGTRLTVV.

This chain links TRBV10-3 with TRBJ1-5, with 7 bases aligning to TRBD1. V shed 0 bases, J shed 2 bases, and the junction held 7 bases outside the gene matches. This CDR3 is built from 17 residues. Germline CDR1 and CDR2: ENHRY and SYGVKD. The CDR3 sequence is CAISESTGRGGNQPQHF. DNA of the CDR3: TGTGCCATCAGTGAGTCGACAGGGAGGGGTGGCAATCAGCCCCAGCATTTT.

The gene calls are TRBV7-9 and TRBJ1-2, with D perhaps matching TRBD1 (6 bases). The germline gives CDR1 SEHNR, CDR2 FQNEAQ (reference sequence). Trimming took 5 bases from V and 6 from J, leaving 16 bases between them. This CDR3 has 14 amino acids. The chain's CDR3 is CASSPRGAADGYTF. The CDR3 nucleotides are TGTGCCAGCAGCCCCCGGGGGGCGGCCGATGGCTACACCTTC.

This clone was recorded once. This chain joins TRBV27 and TRBJ2-7; D assignment may be TRBD1 or TRBD2 (5 bases each). From germline, CDR1 is MNHEY and CDR2 SMNVEV (reference sequence). This CDR3 has 15 amino acids. Trimming took 0 bases from V and 2 from J, leaving 11 bases between them. The CDR3 DNA is TGTGCCAGCAGTTTATCGGGGGTTGCCCCCTACGAGCAGTACTTC. This sequence encodes CASSLSGVAPYEQYF.

This chain uses TRBV28 with TRBJ1-2; a weak D match, TRBD1 (5 bases). The CDR3 spans 15 residues. CDR1 and CDR2 from the germline V gene are MDHEN and SYDVKM. V lost 6 bases to trimming and J lost 2 bases, with 16 bases between them. The CDR3 DNA reads TGTGCCAGCAGAACTACGGGGGGTAGGAACTATGGCTACACCTTC. This sequence encodes CASRTTGGRNYGYTF.

The CDR3 coding sequence is TGTGCCACCGCCCGGGACAACAATCAGCCCCAGCATTTT. Translation: CATARDNNQPQHF. The V call is TRBV30, the J call TRBJ1-5, with a weak D call TRBD1 (6 bases). V was pared by 8 bases and J by 3 bases, with 14 bases between. The CDR3 is 13 residues long. Germline CDR1 is GTSNPN and CDR2 is SVGIG (reference sequence).

This clone was seen a single time. The CDR3 loop is CASSPQAVSNSEAFF. The DNA of the CDR3 is TGTGCCAGCTCACCACAGGCAGTATCTAACTCTGAAGCTTTCTTT. The chain couples TRBV18 to TRBJ1-1; no reliable D call. The CDR3 spans 15 residues. Trimming cost V 1 base and J 6 bases, with 15 bases left between them. CDR1 is KGHSH, CDR2 LQKENI, per germline. Full variable domain (outside the CDR3, taken from reference TRBV18 and TRBJ1-1): NAGVMQNPRHLVRRRGQEARLRCSPMKGHSHVYWYRQLPEEGLKFMVYLQKENIIDESGMPKERFSAEFPKEGPSILRIQQVVRGDSAAYFCASSPQAVSNSEAFFGQGTRLTVV.

The rearrangement links TRBV7-9 to TRBJ1-4; D not certain. The V gene's germline CDR1 is SEHNR and CDR2 FQNEAQ (reference sequence). Trimming took 5 bases from V and 4 from J, leaving 11 bases between them. The CDR3 is made up of 14 amino acids. The CDR3 sequence: CASSATPFNEKLFF. DNA for the CDR3: TGTGCCAGCAGCGCCACCCCGTTTAATGAAAAACTGTTTTTT.